A selection of T cell receptor beta chains follows, all from one sample in a study of T-cell memory formation after mild COVID-19. TCRdb itself ran the 5' RACE reads through MiXCR, one entry per CDR3 protein. The table includes nearly 40,000 distinct CDR3 sequences, over 5% detected once. Source material: PBMCs or a T cell subset sorted from them (not recorded which). The receptors shown here come from an adult who had mild COVID-19 (a few samples of this study predate the infection). Cell type and time point are not known. Each CDR3 is given with its conserved first and last residue. Fields, in order: clone size, J gene, D gene, V gene, CDR3 DNA, CDR3 protein. D genes are given only for firm matches. The size entry is marked missing in some rows and otherwise reads once, few, many or a size class.

>many|TRBJ1-5|.|TRBV10-3
TGTGCCATCAGGGCGGACAGTTATCAGCCCCAGCATTTT
CAIRADSYQPQHF
>many|TRBJ1-1|.|TRBV5-1
TGCGCCAGCAGCTTGACCGGGAACACTGAAGCTTTCTTT
CASSLTGNTEAFF
>few|TRBJ2-5|.|TRBV4-2
TGTGCCAGCAGCCAAGAGGCAGGGGGGGCCGTAGAGACCCAGTACTTC
CASSQEAGGAVETQYF
>.|TRBJ1-1|TRBD1|TRBV18
TGTGCCAGCTCAACAGGGGAAACTGAAGCTTTCTTT
CASSTGETEAFF
>.|TRBJ1-1|.|TRBV12-3/TRBV12-4
TGTGCCAGCAGTTTAAACTCAGGGTACACTGAAGCTTTCTTT
CASSLNSGYTEAFF
>few|TRBJ2-7|TRBD1|TRBV3-1
TGTGCCAGCAGCCGAGCGGGACAGGGCTCTTCCTACGAGCAGTACTTC
CASSRAGQGSSYEQYF
>.|TRBJ2-1|TRBD2|TRBV19
TGTGCCAGTAGTATATCCGGTAGCGGGAGGGCGCAGAATGAGCAGTTCTTC
CASSISGSGRAQNEQFF
>many|TRBJ1-1|.|TRBV19
TGTGCCAGTAGTTCGGCCGAAGCTTTCTTT
CASSSAEAFF
>few|TRBJ2-2|TRBD1|TRBV7-9
TGTGCCAGCAGCCGGAGGACAGGGATGAACACCGGGGAGCTGTTTTTT
CASSRRTGMNTGELFF
>few|TRBJ1-1|.|TRBV30
TGTGCCTGGAGTGTAATACCCAGCCGGGGGGCTGAAGCTTTCTTT
CAWSVIPSRGAEAFF